The 21 T cell receptor beta chains presented below share a single source sample, sequenced in a study of a mutant IDH1 vaccine in newly diagnosed glioma. As to time point: week 23, last vaccination. Alongside topical imiquimod, each dose of vaccine comprised 300 ug of mutant IDH1 20-mer peptide. These TCRs' antigens remain unknown. The assay was immunoSEQ multiplex PCR, and TCRdb's table has in-frame clones only and misses some. This table holds roughly 36,000 clones, roughly 90% found once. This sample comprised PBMCs, obtained from a glioma patient whose treatment included an IDH1 peptide vaccine. These receptors came from a man aged 35 to 55 with glioma.

The sample holds one count of this clone. The V gene is TRBV7-2, the J gene TRBJ1-5; perhaps TRBD1 as D (6 bases). The CDR3 consists of 15 residues. Germline CDR1 SGHTA, CDR2 FQGNSA. The germline V and J ends were trimmed by 2 bases and 6 bases, with 14 bases remaining between them. CDR3 sequence: CASSLTTGSGQPQHF. The CDR3 DNA follows: TGTGCCAGCAGCTTAACCACAGGGTCGGGTCAGCCCCAGCATTTT.

The V call is TRBV7-9, the J call TRBJ2-6; D gene ambiguous. CDR1 is SEHNR and CDR2 is FQNEAQ in the germline V gene (reference sequence). The V and J ends lost 5 bases and 2 bases respectively, with 10 bases between them. The CDR3 sequence is 15 residues long. The CDR3 DNA reads as TGTGCCAGCAGCCCCCGGGCGGCTGGGGCCAACGTCCTGACTTTC. Its protein product is CASSPRAAGANVLTF.

The chain couples TRBV19 to TRBJ1-5; D possibly corresponds to TRBD1 (5 bases). The germline V gene encodes CDR1 LNHDA and CDR2 SQIVND (reference sequence). This CDR3 comprises 15 residues. V lost 5 bases and J lost 0, with 11 bases in between. CDR3 sequence reads: CASSAQGDSNQPQHF. CDR3 DNA: TGTGCCAGTAGTGCCCAGGGTGATAGCAATCAGCCCCAGCATTTT.

CDR3: CASSLGHRTDTQYF. The CDR3 DNA sequence: TGCGCCAGCAGCTTGGGACACCGCACAGATACGCAGTATTTT. This chain uses TRBV5-1 with TRBJ2-3; the D is unclear. The CDR3 extends over 14 amino acids. V was trimmed by 0 bases and J by 1 base, leaving 6 bases between them. CDR1 and CDR2 (germline): SGHRS, YFSETQ.

The J gene is TRBJ2-2, the V gene TRBV7-8, with 12 positions matching TRBD2. The junction had 7 bases not matched to a gene; V was cut back by 6 bases and J by 2 bases. The CDR3 is 17 residues long. The germline V gene encodes CDR1 SGHVS and CDR2 FQNEAQ. The CDR3 region is CASRATSGGPNTGELFF. The DNA of the CDR3 is TGTGCCAGCAGGGCAACTAGCGGGGGGCCCAACACCGGGGAGCTGTTTTTT.

The rearrangement joins TRBV15 to TRBJ2-6; TRBD2 is a possible D gene (5 bases). Trimming removed 2 bases at V and 0 bases at J, with 17 bases between. Per the germline V gene, CDR1 is LNHNV and CDR2 is YYDKDF (reference sequence). The CDR3 has 19 residues. DNA of the CDR3: TGTGCCACCAGCAGACAGGCGCTAAGGACTCTCTCTGGGGCCAACGTCCTGACTTTC. Its translation is CATSRQALRTLSGANVLTF. The full variable domain, rest sourced from reference TRBV15 and TRBJ2-6, is DAMVIQNPRYQVTQFGKPVTLSCSQTLNHNVMYWYQQKSSQAPKLLFHYYDKDFNNEADTPDNFQSRRPNTSFCFLDIRSPGLGDTAMYLCATSRQALRTLSGANVLTFGAGSRLTVL.

V gene TRBV15 combines with J gene TRBJ2-7; tentatively, D is TRBD2 (6 bases). The V gene lost 0 bases and the J gene lost 0 bases, with 15 bases spanning the gap. Looked up from germline, CDR1 is LNHNV and CDR2 is YYDKDF (reference sequence). The CDR3 consists of 17 residues. CDR3 DNA: TGTGCCACCAGCAGAGATTATTACGGCGGGGCCTCCTACGAGCAGTACTTC. Its translation is CATSRDYYGGASYEQYF.

The chain uses TRBV7-2 and TRBJ1-6; D is possibly TRBD1 (5 bases). CDR1 SGHTA and CDR2 FQGNSA come from the germline V gene. Trimming left V 2 bases short and J 7 bases short, with 12 bases between. The CDR3 has 15 amino acids. CDR3 protein: CASSLRRQQNSPLHF. The CDR3 DNA follows: TGTGCCAGCAGCTTAAGAAGACAGCAAAATTCACCCCTCCACTTT.

The genes are TRBV27 and TRBJ1-1; no definite D call. V was shortened by 2 bases and J by 4 bases, with 11 bases between the two germline ends. From germline, CDR1 is MNHEY and CDR2 SMNVEV (reference sequence). CDR3 length: 14 residues. Written as DNA, the CDR3 is TGTGCCAGCAGTTTACTGGCGTGGGGCACTGAAGCTTTCTTT. It codes for CASSLLAWGTEAFF.

The V gene is TRBV9, the J gene TRBJ1-2, with D unclear. CDR1 is SGDLS and CDR2 is YYNGEE in the germline V gene. The CDR3 covers 14 residues. V lost 2 bases and J lost 8, with 16 bases in between. CDR3 DNA sequence: TGTGCCAGCAGCGTTGGACTGGGCCTCCAAGGCTACACCTTC. Translating gives CASSVGLGLQGYTF.

In its sample, this clone was seen once. V gene TRBV6-1 combines with J gene TRBJ2-7; a possible D gene is TRBD2 (6 bases). The V gene's germline CDR1 is MNHNS and CDR2 SASEGT. Trimming stripped 6 bases from V and 3 bases from J, with 9 bases between. This CDR3 is built from 12 residues. The CDR3 DNA reads TGTGCCAGCAGCGGGGGTGACTACGAGCAGTACGTC. It translates to CASSGGDYEQYV.

V is TRBV7-2 and J is TRBJ2-7; TRBD2 agrees at 9 bases. From germline, CDR1 is SGHTA and CDR2 FQGNSA. This CDR3 has 17 amino acids. With V trimmed by 2 bases and J by 0 bases, 8 bases remained unmatched. This CDR3 is CASSLNPAGGFSYEQYF. The CDR3 DNA sequence: TGTGCCAGCAGCTTAAATCCAGCGGGAGGCTTCTCCTACGAGCAGTACTTC. Together with reference TRBV7-2 and TRBJ2-7, the CDR3 gives the full variable domain: GAGVSQSPSNKVTEKGKDVELRCDPISGHTALYWYRQSLGQGLEFLIYFQGNSAPDKSGLPSDRFSAERTGGSVSTLTIQRTQQEDSAVYLCASSLNPAGGFSYEQYFGPGTRLTVT.

The count of this clone is one. This chain links TRBV4-3 with TRBJ1-2; D call uncertain. The V end lost 0 bases, the J end lost 4 bases, and 12 bases lay between the germline ends. This CDR3 region has 15 residues. Looked up from germline, CDR1 is LGHNA and CDR2 is YSLEER. The CDR3 spells CASSQDTWGSYGYTF. The CDR3 bases are TGCGCCAGCAGCCAAGACACGTGGGGTTCCTATGGCTACACCTTC.

The CDR3 nucleotides read TGTGCCAGCTCACCACCTGGGTATAGCACAGATACGCAGTATTTT. This translates into CASSPPGYSTDTQYF. The genes are TRBV18 and TRBJ2-3; D uncertain. The germline gives CDR1 KGHSH, CDR2 LQKENI. This CDR3 contains 15 residues. The germline V and J ends were trimmed by 0 bases and 0 bases, with 7 bases remaining between them.

The V and J genes are TRBV5-6 and TRBJ1-5; D gene uncertain. Per germline, CDR1 SGHDT and CDR2 YYEEEE. The CDR3 has 12 residues. Trimming removed 2 bases from V and 6 bases from J, with 6 bases in between. CDR3 in DNA: TGTGCCAGCAGCTTTGGCGGTCAGCCCCAGCATTTT. As protein: CASSFGGQPQHF. Based on the CDR3 plus reference TRBV5-6 and TRBJ1-5, the full variable domain is DAGVTQSPTHLIKTRGQQVTLRCSPKSGHDTVSWYQQALGQGPQFIFQYYEEEERQRGNFPDRFSGHQFPNYSSELNVNALLLGDSALYLCASSFGGQPQHFGDGTRLSIL.

This chain links TRBV28 with TRBJ2-7; 8 nucleotides align to TRBD2. Germline V lookup: CDR1 MDHEN, CDR2 SYDVKM. The CDR3 has 15 residues. V was pared by 5 bases and J by 4 bases, with 10 bases of the junction left unmatched. The CDR3 loop reads CASSQPGLVQYEQYF. CDR3 DNA sequence: TGTGCCAGCAGTCAACCGGGACTAGTTCAGTACGAGCAGTACTTC. Full variable domain (outside the CDR3, taken from reference TRBV28 and TRBJ2-7): DVKVTQSSRYLVKRTGEKVFLECVQDMDHENMFWYRQDPGLGLRLIYFSYDVKMKEKGDIPEGYSVSREKKERFSLILESASTNQTSMYLCASSQPGLVQYEQYFGPGTRLTVT.

The genes are TRBV10-3 and TRBJ1-1, with D possibly being TRBD1 (5 bases). The germline V and J ends were trimmed by 6 bases and 0 bases, with 11 bases remaining between them. Germline values: CDR1 ENHRY, CDR2 SYGVKD. This CDR3 contains 14 residues. The CDR3 is CAISRDGMNTEAFF. Here the CDR3 DNA reads TGTGCCATCAGCCGGGACGGTATGAACACTGAAGCTTTCTTT.

The chain links TRBV11-2 to TRBJ2-4, with D uncertain. Germline V gene lookup returns CDR1 SGHAT and CDR2 FQNNGV. V was trimmed by 1 base and J by 7 bases, leaving 5 bases between them. The CDR3 spans 12 residues. The CDR3 DNA reads TGTGCCAGCAGCTTAGTCAATAACATTCAGTACTTC. Translated, it gives CASSLVNNIQYF. The full variable domain, in which reference TRBV11-2 and TRBJ2-4 provide the parts outside the CDR3, is EAGVAQSPRYKIIEKRQSVAFWCNPISGHATLYWYQQILGQGPKLLIQFQNNGVVDDSQLPKDRFSAERLKGVDSTLKIQPAKLEDSAVYLCASSLVNNIQYFGAGTRLSVL.

The V call is TRBV6-6, the J call TRBJ1-3; D remains ambiguous. CDR1 is MNHNY, CDR2 SVGAGI, per germline (reference sequence). The CDR3 totals 15 residues. V was trimmed by 6 bases and J by 1 base, leaving 13 bases between them. This CDR3 is CASSRALNSGNTIYF. The CDR3 DNA reads TGTGCCAGCAGCCGAGCCTTGAATTCTGGAAACACCATATATTTT.

The V and J genes are TRBV5-6 and TRBJ2-7; no firm D call. Germline lookup yields CDR1 SGHDT and CDR2 YYEEEE. V lost 7 bases and J lost 2, with 10 bases in between. This CDR3 has 12 residues. The CDR3 region has the DNA TGTGCCAGCGGAACCCAGACCTACGAGCAGTACTTC. This encodes CASGTQTYEQYF.

The chain links TRBV30 to TRBJ1-3; D ambiguous. Germline CDR1 and CDR2: GTSNPN and SVGIG (reference sequence). The CDR3 totals 14 residues. V was trimmed by 4 bases and J by 3 bases, leaving 13 bases between them. The CDR3, as DNA: TGTGCCTGGACTTCTGGCGGAGATGGAAACACCATATATTTT. It encodes CAWTSGGDGNTIYF.